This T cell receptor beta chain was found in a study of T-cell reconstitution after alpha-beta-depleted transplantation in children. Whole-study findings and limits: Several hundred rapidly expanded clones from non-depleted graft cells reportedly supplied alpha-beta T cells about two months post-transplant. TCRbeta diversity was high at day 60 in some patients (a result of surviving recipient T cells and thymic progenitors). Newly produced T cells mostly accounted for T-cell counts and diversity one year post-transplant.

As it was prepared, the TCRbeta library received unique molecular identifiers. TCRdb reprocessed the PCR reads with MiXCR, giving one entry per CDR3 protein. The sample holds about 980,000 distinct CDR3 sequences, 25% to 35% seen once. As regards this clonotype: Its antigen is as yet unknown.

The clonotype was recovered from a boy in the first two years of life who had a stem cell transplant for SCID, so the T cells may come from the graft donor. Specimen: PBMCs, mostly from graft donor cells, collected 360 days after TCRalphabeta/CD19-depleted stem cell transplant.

The CDR3 DNA follows: TGTGCCAGCAGGTGGTGGCCGGGCACAGATACGCAGTATTTT. Translated: CASRWWPGTDTQYF. The chain carries TRBV12-3 or TRBV12-4 and TRBJ2-3; D not resolved. This CDR3 comprises 14 residues. The V end was cut by 6 bases, the J end by 1 base, with 11 bases between.